A single sample is the source of the 30 T cell receptor beta chains below, sequenced in a study of blood T cell repertoires in COVID-19. Sequencing used immunoSEQ multiplex PCR; TCRdb keeps in-frame clones, though not all of them. Found here are around 390,000 clones, about 87% of them singletons; the top ten hold about 10%. The sample was PBMCs or T cells enriched from blood (not recorded which). These receptors were taken from a woman between 50 and 59 years old who had recovered from COVID-19.

This rearrangement joins TRBV2 to TRBJ1-2; D not resolved. Trimming removed 4 bases at V and 4 bases at J, with 13 bases between. CDR1 is SNHLY and CDR2 is FYNNEI in the germline V gene. The CDR3 sequence is 14 residues long. The CDR3 coding sequence is TGTGCCAGCAGTGCGGAGAGAACCCCCTATGGCTACACCTTC. Translating it yields CASSAERTPYGYTF.

Notes on this clone: This sample includes further DNA sequences coding for the same CDR3. V usage is TRBV3-1 (or the pseudogene TRBV3-2) and J usage is TRBJ1-5; D uncertain. Germline V gene sequence: CDR1 LGHDT, CDR2 YNNKEL (reference sequence). CDR3 length: 13 residues. The V end was cut by 0 bases, the J end by 4 bases, with 4 bases between. This chain's CDR3 is CASSQELNQPQHF. The CDR3 coding sequence is TGTGCCAGCAGCCAAGAACTAAATCAGCCCCAGCATTTT.

The chain links TRBV6-2 or TRBV6-3 to TRBJ2-7; possible D gene TRBD2, 5 bases. This CDR3 spans 13 amino acids. Germline V gene data show CDR1 as MNHEY and CDR2 as SVGEGT. Trimming pared 2 bases from V and 2 bases from J, leaving 7 bases between. CDR3 sequence: CASSYPGTYEQYF. CDR3 DNA: TGTGCCAGCAGTTACCCCGGGACCTACGAGCAGTACTTC.

As to this clone: The junction and the germline gene differ at one end; a read error may be behind it. The chain uses TRBV7-9 and TRBJ2-7; the match to TRBD2 covers 8 bases. Germline CDR1 SEHNR, CDR2 FQNEAQ (reference sequence). The CDR3 runs 14 residues. CDR3 coding DNA: TGTGCCAGCAGATTAGCGGGGAGCTCCTACGAGCAGTACTTC. Translated: CASRLAGSSYEQYF.

For this clone: Other DNA sequences in this specimen translate into the identical CDR3. This rearrangement joins TRBV4-2 to TRBJ1-2, with D hard to call. Trimming stripped 0 bases from V and 4 bases from J, with 6 bases between. CDR3 length: 13 amino acids. Per the germline V gene, CDR1 is LGHNA and CDR2 is YNFKEQ. CDR3 sequence reads: CASSQDGGYGYTF. The CDR3 region has the DNA TGTGCCAGCAGCCAAGATGGAGGCTATGGCTACACCTTC.

This rearrangement joins TRBV30 to TRBJ2-6; 7 nucleotides agree with TRBD1. There are 15 residues in the CDR3. J gave up 4 bases and V 2 bases, and 5 bases lay outside the gene matches. Germline CDR1 is GTSNPN and CDR2 is SVGIG (reference sequence). CDR3 sequence reads: CAWSRQGTGANVLTF. DNA of the CDR3: TGTGCCTGGAGTCGACAGGGAACGGGGGCCAACGTCCTGACTTTC.

The chain joins TRBV12-5 to TRBJ2-2, with TRBD1 matching 10 bases. There are 15 residues in the CDR3. Trimming took 6 bases from V and 1 from J; bases not matched to a gene: 2. Germline assignment: CDR1 LGHNT and CDR2 FRNRAP. Written as DNA, the CDR3 is TGTGCTAGTGGACGGGACAGGGGGAACACCGGGGAGCTGTTTTTT. This codes for CASGRDRGNTGELFF.

This chain joins TRBV6-5 and TRBJ2-1, with 7 nucleotides matching TRBD2. CDR1 MNHEY and CDR2 SVGAGI come from the germline V gene. V shed 2 bases, J shed 6 bases, and the junction held 1 base outside the gene matches. The CDR3 has 13 amino acids. The CDR3 is CASSYGTINEQFF. The CDR3 DNA sequence: TGTGCCAGCAGTTACGGGACTATCAATGAGCAGTTCTTC.

The J gene is TRBJ1-1, the V gene TRBV7-3; D is uncertain. V was pared by 5 bases and J by 4 bases, with 11 bases between. The CDR3 runs 13 residues. The V gene's germline CDR1 is SGHTA and CDR2 FQGTGA. The CDR3 nucleotides read TGTGCCAGCAGCCCAGGTGGTTCCACTGAAGCTTTCTTT. This codes for CASSPGGSTEAFF. Filled out from reference TRBV7-3 and TRBJ1-1, the complete variable domain reads GAGVSQTPSNKVTEKGKYVELRCDPISGHTALYWYRQSLGQGPEFLIYFQGTGAADDSGLPNDRFFAVRPEGSVSTLKIQRTERGDSAVYLCASSPGGSTEAFFGQGTRLTVV.

CDR3 nucleotide sequence: TGTGCCAGCAGTTTATCCACAGGGGGCCCGAACTACGAGCAGTACTTC. Translation: CASSLSTGGPNYEQYF. The chain employs TRBV27 and TRBJ2-7; 9 bases agree with TRBD1. The CDR3 runs 16 residues. Germline V gene data show CDR1 as MNHEY and CDR2 as SMNVEV (reference sequence). J was trimmed by 3 bases and V by 0 bases; bases with no gene match: 6.

V usage is TRBV29-1 and J usage is TRBJ1-6; TRBD1 might be the D (6 bases). Trimming stripped 2 bases from V and 9 bases from J, with 11 bases between. The CDR3 sequence is 13 residues long. The germline gives CDR1 SQVTM, CDR2 ANQGSEA. The DNA of the CDR3 is TGCAGCGTTGAAACAGGGTTGGGTTCACCCCTCCACTTT. It specifies CSVETGLGSPLHF.

This clone was recorded once. The rearrangement joins TRBV3-1 (or the pseudogene TRBV3-2) to TRBJ2-7, with TRBD1 matching 9 bases. In germline, CDR1 is LGHDT, CDR2 YNNKEL (reference sequence). The V and J ends lost 1 base and 2 bases, in that order; junction bases with no gene match: 6. This CDR3 spans 16 amino acids. The DNA of the CDR3 is TGTGCCAGCAGCCAAGGTTGGGGACAGGGCACCTACGAGCAGTACTTC. Translating it yields CASSQGWGQGTYEQYF.

V is TRBV5-6 and J is TRBJ1-1, with D hard to call. Between the trimmed V and J ends, which lost 0 bases and 2 bases, there was a span of 11 bases. The CDR3 spans 15 residues. Germline loops: CDR1 SGHDT, CDR2 YYEEEE. The CDR3 here is CASSLASGINTEAFF. Written as DNA, the CDR3 is TGTGCCAGCAGCTTGGCCTCGGGGATTAACACTGAAGCTTTCTTT.

The chain uses TRBV28 and TRBJ2-3, with D uncertain. The CDR3 runs to 20 residues. Germline V CDR1 and CDR2: MDHEN, SYDVKM. V lost 4 bases and J 0 bases, leaving 26 bases between the germline ends. The CDR3 protein is CASSSPSGFPFVFSTDTQYF. CDR3 nucleotides: TGTGCCAGCAGTTCTCCCTCAGGTTTCCCCTTCGTATTTAGCACAGATACGCAGTATTTT. Complete variable domain (other parts from reference TRBV28 and TRBJ2-3): DVKVTQSSRYLVKRTGEKVFLECVQDMDHENMFWYRQDPGLGLRLIYFSYDVKMKEKGDIPEGYSVSREKKERFSLILESASTNQTSMYLCASSSPSGFPFVFSTDTQYFGPGTRLTVL.

The chain joins TRBV30 to TRBJ1-2; D is perhaps TRBD1 (5 bases). This CDR3 has 12 residues. The V end lost 4 bases, the J end lost 8 bases, and 14 bases lay between the germline ends. Germline CDR1 is GTSNPN and CDR2 is SVGIG (reference sequence). CDR3 DNA sequence: TGTGCCTGGACTTCCCCAGGGCTCGGCTACACCTTC. Translation: CAWTSPGLGYTF.

J is TRBJ2-3 and V is TRBV5-4; TRBD1 agrees at 9 bases. This CDR3 contains 17 residues. V lost 7 bases and J lost 7; bases outside the gene matches: 19. Germline-derived CDR1 and CDR2 are SGHNT and YYREEE (reference sequence). The CDR3 is CASRPGQGPRLGNTQYF. The CDR3 nucleotides are TGTGCCAGCCGGCCGGGACAGGGTCCCCGATTGGGGAATACGCAGTATTTT.

The rearrangement joins TRBV10-3 to TRBJ2-2; TRBD1 matches at 7 bases. V lost 6 bases to trimming and J lost 1 base; unmatched junction nucleotides: 8. The germline V gene has CDR1 ENHRY and CDR2 SYGVKD. This CDR3 is 16 amino acids long. Here the CDR3 reads CAIRPPGQRNTGELFF. For the CDR3, the DNA is TGTGCCATCAGACCCCCGGGACAGCGGAACACCGGGGAGCTGTTTTTT.

This clone was counted once. The chain uses TRBV5-4 and TRBJ2-2; TRBD1 matches at 11 bases. CDR1 is SGHNT, CDR2 YYREEE, per germline (reference sequence). The trim removed 3 bases at V and 7 bases at J, leaving 2 bases unmatched. The CDR3 length is 14 residues. The CDR3 DNA reads as TGTGCCAGCAGCTGGGACAGGGGGATCGGGGAGCTGTTTTTT. This translates into CASSWDRGIGELFF.

This clone appeared a few times. The chain joins TRBV6-1 to TRBJ1-6; D unclear. The CDR3 totals 10 residues. Between the trimmed V and J ends, which lost 2 bases and 17 bases, there was a span of 7 bases. Germline V CDR1 and CDR2: MNHNS, SASEGT. As DNA, the CDR3 is TGTGCCAGCAGTGAATCAGTTGTCCACTTT. Its protein product is CASSESVVHF.

The rearrangement joins TRBV9 to TRBJ1-1; D unresolved. The CDR3 is 14 amino acids. Trimming took 0 bases from V and 2 from J, leaving 8 bases between them. Germline V gene sequence: CDR1 SGDLS, CDR2 YYNGEE. DNA for the CDR3: TGTGCCAGCAGCGTAGACAGATATAACACTGAAGCTTTCTTT. Amino acid sequence: CASSVDRYNTEAFF.

In this sample, this clone turned up a few times. This chain uses TRBV5-6 with TRBJ2-3; D might be TRBD1 (6 bases). CDR1 SGHDT and CDR2 YYEEEE come from the germline V gene. The ends were cut back, 4 bases at V and 2 bases at J, with 14 bases in the middle. CDR3 length: 15 amino acids. CDR3 sequence (DNA): TGTGCCAGCAGCCCCCGCTCAGGGGCCACAGATACGCAGTATTTT. Protein: CASSPRSGATDTQYF.

The genes are TRBV29-1 and TRBJ1-1; the D is unclear. Germline V gives CDR1 SQVTM, CDR2 ANQGSEA. This CDR3 region has 11 residues. V was cut by 7 bases and J by 0 bases, with 6 bases left in between. The CDR3 protein is CSGALNTEAFF. The CDR3 coding sequence is TGCAGCGGAGCGTTGAACACTGAAGCTTTCTTT.

The chain uses TRBV28 and TRBJ2-7; D may be TRBD2 (5 bases). Trimming left V 9 bases short and J 4 bases short, with 19 bases between. Germline V gene data show CDR1 as MDHEN and CDR2 as SYDVKM. This CDR3 region has 14 residues. CDR3 nucleotide sequence: TGTGCCAGTACAAACAGCGGAGGTAATTACGAGCAGTACTTC. As protein: CASTNSGGNYEQYF.

This clone appeared a single time. The genes are TRBV15 and TRBJ2-1, with 8 bases lining up with TRBD2. Germline assignment: CDR1 LNHNV and CDR2 YYDKDF (reference sequence). The CDR3 runs to 16 residues. V was pared by 1 base and J by 6 bases, with 8 bases of the junction left unmatched. CDR3 amino acids: CATSRGGTSGPNEQFF. CDR3 in DNA: TGTGCCACCAGCAGAGGCGGGACTAGTGGGCCCAATGAGCAGTTCTTC.

The chain is built from TRBV11-2 and TRBJ2-1, with 9 bases that match TRBD2. The CDR3 is 15 residues long. Germline assignment: CDR1 SGHAT and CDR2 FQNNGV. Losses at the gene ends were 5 bases for V and 8 bases for J; bases not matched to a gene: 10. CDR3 DNA: TGTGCCAGCAGCCGATGGGGCGGGGGGGCGGATGAGCAGTTCTTC. This gives the protein CASSRWGGGADEQFF.

The genes are TRBV27 and TRBJ1-2, with 8 bases identical to TRBD1. There are 14 residues in the CDR3. V dropped 6 bases and J dropped 5; count of bases not matched to a gene: 8. CDR1 is MNHEY and CDR2 is SMNVEV in the germline V gene (reference sequence). The CDR3 DNA reads as TGTGCCAGCAGCTCCACAGACAGGGGATATGGCTACACCTTC. Translation gives CASSSTDRGYGYTF.

The gene calls are TRBV12-3 or TRBV12-4 and TRBJ1-2; D ambiguous. The CDR3 runs 13 residues. The V end lost 2 bases, the J end lost 6 bases, and 10 bases lay between the germline ends. This chain's CDR3 is CASSLSGLNGYTF. The CDR3 coding sequence is TGTGCCAGCAGTTTATCCGGGTTGAATGGCTACACCTTC.

The chain is built from TRBV28 and TRBJ1-3; 7 bases align to TRBD1. V shed 11 bases, J shed 4 bases, and the junction held 11 bases outside the gene matches. In germline, CDR1 is MDHEN, CDR2 SYDVKM. The length of the CDR3 is 14 residues. The CDR3 DNA follows: TGTGCCGGTGCTCCACAGGGGAGGGGAAACACCATATATTTT. Translated: CAGAPQGRGNTIYF.

In its sample, this clone was seen once. The chain uses TRBV5-6 and TRBJ2-4; 8 nucleotides line up with TRBD1. Germline CDR1 is SGHDT and CDR2 is YYEEEE. V shed 2 bases, J shed 7 bases, and the junction held 5 bases outside the gene matches. The CDR3 has 14 residues. DNA for the CDR3: TGTGCCAGCAGCTTCTCGGACAGGGTGAACATTCAGTACTTC. Translated: CASSFSDRVNIQYF.

This sequence joins TRBV5-4 and TRBJ1-6; D is possibly TRBD1 (6 bases). Germline CDR1 reads SGHNT; CDR2 reads YYREEE (reference sequence). The V end lost 0 bases, the J end lost 5 bases, and 12 bases lay between the germline ends. The CDR3 runs 16 residues. This CDR3 is CASSLAGTGNNSPLHF. The CDR3 DNA follows: TGTGCCAGCAGCTTGGCCGGCACAGGGAATAATTCACCCCTCCACTTT.